Listed below are T cell receptor beta chains from one sample, sequenced in a study of shared clonotypes between healthy human individuals. Profiling relied on immunoSEQ multiplex PCR, and the TCRdb table lists in-frame clones only, not all of them. The sample carries about 110,000 clones, over 65% recorded once. Sequenced material: memory CD8+ T cells sorted from blood. All receptors derive from a woman aged 25 to 45 in good health. Each CDR3 is given with its conserved first and last residue.

length	V	J	CDR3
14	TRBV19	TRBJ2-7	CASSIVGLAGEQYF
13	TRBV5-1	TRBJ1-2	CASSEDGNYGYTF
15	TRBV4-2	TRBJ2-1	CASSQEPGNYNEQFF
17	TRBV5-1	TRBJ2-3	CASSESGSRAGTDTQYF
14	TRBV6-6	-	CASSYSPETYEQYF
13	TRBV27	TRBJ1-2	CASSQPSGRGYTF
13	TRBV27	TRBJ2-4	CASSFSLGSIQYF
14	TRBV4-1	TRBJ2-3	CASSLPRWPDTQYF
13	TRBV28	TRBJ2-7	CASKDTQDYEQYF
12	TRBV9	TRBJ2-2	CASSVETGELFF
17	TRBV9	TRBJ2-6	CASSRLFKQSRANVLTF
16	TRBV28	TRBJ2-1	CASSYLRGIANNEQFF
13	TRBV27	TRBJ2-7	CASGSFAAYEQYF
14	TRBV10-2	TRBJ1-3	CASKEGDTGNTIYF
15	TRBV4-3	TRBJ2-7	CASSQGTRGGYEQYF
15	TRBV19	TRBJ1-5	CASSIGRAGGQPQHF
13	TRBV7-8	TRBJ2-7	CASSLRDTGEQYF